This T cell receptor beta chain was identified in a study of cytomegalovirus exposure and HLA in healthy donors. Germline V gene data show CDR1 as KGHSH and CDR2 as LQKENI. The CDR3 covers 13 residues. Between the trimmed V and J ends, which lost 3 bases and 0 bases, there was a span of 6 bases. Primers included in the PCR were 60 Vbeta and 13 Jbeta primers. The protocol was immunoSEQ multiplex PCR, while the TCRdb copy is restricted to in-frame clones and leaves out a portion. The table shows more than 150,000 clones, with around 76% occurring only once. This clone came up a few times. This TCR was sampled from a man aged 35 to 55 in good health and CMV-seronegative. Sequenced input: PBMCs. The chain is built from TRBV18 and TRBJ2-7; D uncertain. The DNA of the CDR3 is TGTGCCAGCTCACCTCTGAGCTCCTACGAGCAGTACTTC. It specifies CASSPLSSYEQYF.